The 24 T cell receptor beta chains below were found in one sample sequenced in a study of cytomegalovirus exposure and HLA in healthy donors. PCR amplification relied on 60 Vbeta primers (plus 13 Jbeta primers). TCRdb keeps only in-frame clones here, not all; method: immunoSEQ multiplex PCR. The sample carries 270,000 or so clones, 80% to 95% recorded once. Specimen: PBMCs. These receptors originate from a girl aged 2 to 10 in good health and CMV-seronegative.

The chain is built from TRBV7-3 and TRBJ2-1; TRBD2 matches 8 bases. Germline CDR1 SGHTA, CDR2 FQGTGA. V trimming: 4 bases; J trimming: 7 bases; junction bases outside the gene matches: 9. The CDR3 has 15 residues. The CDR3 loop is CASSWTGGAQNEQFF. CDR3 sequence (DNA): TGTGCCAGCAGCTGGACCGGGGGGGCCCAGAATGAGCAGTTCTTC.

The CDR3 loop is CASSLGRGNEQFF. The CDR3 DNA is TGTGCCAGCTCATTAGGTCGAGGGAATGAGCAGTTCTTC. V is TRBV18 and J is TRBJ2-1; TRBD2 is a possible D gene (5 bases). The germline V and J ends were trimmed by 5 bases and 7 bases, with 12 bases remaining between them. The length of the CDR3 is 13 residues. The germline V gene encodes CDR1 KGHSH and CDR2 LQKENI.

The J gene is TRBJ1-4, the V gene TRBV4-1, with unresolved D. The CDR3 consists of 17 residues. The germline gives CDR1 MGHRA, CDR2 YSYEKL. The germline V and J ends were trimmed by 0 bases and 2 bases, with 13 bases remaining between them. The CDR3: CASSQEAGGATNEKLFF. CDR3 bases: TGCGCCAGCAGCCAAGAGGCAGGAGGAGCGACTAATGAAAAACTGTTTTTT.

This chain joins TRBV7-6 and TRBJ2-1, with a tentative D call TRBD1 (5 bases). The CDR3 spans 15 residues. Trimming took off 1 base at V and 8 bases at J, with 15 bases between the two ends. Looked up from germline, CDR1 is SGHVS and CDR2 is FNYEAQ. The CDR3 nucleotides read TGTGCCAGCAGCTTAGATGTGGGTTGGGGCGATGAGCAGTTCTTC. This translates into CASSLDVGWGDEQFF.

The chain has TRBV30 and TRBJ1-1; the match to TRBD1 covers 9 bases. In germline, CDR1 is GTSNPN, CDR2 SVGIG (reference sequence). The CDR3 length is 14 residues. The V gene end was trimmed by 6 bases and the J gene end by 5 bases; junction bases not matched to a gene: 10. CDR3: CACSYTGGQTEAFF. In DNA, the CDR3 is TGTGCCTGTAGTTATACAGGGGGCCAAACTGAAGCTTTCTTT.

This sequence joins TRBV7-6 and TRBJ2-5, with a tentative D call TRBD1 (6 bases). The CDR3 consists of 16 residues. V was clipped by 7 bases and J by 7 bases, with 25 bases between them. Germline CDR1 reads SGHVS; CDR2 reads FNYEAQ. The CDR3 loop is CASTLGVTGHEGTQYF. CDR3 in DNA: TGTGCCAGCACCCTAGGGGTTACAGGGCATGAGGGGACCCAGTACTTC.

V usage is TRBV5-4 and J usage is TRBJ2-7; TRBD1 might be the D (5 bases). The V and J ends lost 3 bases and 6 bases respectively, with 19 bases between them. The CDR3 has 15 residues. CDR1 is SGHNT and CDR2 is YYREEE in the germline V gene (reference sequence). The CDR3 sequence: CASSSTGNVFAEQYF. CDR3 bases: TGTGCCAGCAGCTCCACAGGTAACGTCTTCGCCGAGCAGTACTTC. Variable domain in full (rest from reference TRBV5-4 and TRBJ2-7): ETGVTQSPTHLIKTRGQQVTLRCSSQSGHNTVSWYQQALGQGPQFIFQYYREEENGRGNFPPRFSGLQFPNYSSELNVNALELDDSALYLCASSSTGNVFAEQYFGPGTRLTVT.

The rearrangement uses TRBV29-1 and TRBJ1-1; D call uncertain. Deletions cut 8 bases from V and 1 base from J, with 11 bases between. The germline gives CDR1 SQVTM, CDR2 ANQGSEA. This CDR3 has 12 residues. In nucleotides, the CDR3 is TGCAGCTTAAAACCCGGGAACACTGAAGCTTTCTTT. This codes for CSLKPGNTEAFF.

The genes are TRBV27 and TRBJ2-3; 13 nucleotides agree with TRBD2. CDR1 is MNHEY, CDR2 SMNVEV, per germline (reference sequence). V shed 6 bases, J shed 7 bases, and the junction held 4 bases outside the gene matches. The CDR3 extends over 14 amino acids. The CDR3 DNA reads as TGTGCCAGCAGGACTAGCGGGGGGCACCATACGCAGTATTTT. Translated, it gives CASRTSGGHHTQYF.

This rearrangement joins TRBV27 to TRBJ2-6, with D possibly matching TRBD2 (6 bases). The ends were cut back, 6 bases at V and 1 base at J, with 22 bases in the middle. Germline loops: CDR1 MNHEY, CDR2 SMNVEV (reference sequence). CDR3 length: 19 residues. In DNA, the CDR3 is TGTGCCAGCAGCCCCTGGGCAGGGTGGGGGGAATCTGGGGCCAACGTCCTGACTTTC. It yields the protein CASSPWAGWGESGANVLTF.

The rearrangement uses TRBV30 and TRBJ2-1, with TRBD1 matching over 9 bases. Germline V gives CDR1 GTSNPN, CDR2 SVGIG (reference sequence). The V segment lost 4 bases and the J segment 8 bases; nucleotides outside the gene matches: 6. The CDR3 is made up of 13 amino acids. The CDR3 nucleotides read TGTGCCTGGACTGGGACAGGGTTCGATGAGCAGTTCTTC. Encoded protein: CAWTGTGFDEQFF. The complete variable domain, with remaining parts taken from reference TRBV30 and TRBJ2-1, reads SQTIHQWPATLVQPVGSPLSLECTVEGTSNPNLYWYRQAAGRGLQLLFYSVGIGQISSEVPQNLSASRPQDRQFILSSKKLLLSDSGFYLCAWTGTGFDEQFFGPGTRLTVL.

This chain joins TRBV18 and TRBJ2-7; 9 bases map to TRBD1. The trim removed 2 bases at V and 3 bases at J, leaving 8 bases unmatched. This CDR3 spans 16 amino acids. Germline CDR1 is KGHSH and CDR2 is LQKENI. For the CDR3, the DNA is TGTGCCAGCTCACCAGCGGGACAGGGCGTCAACTACGAGCAGTACTTC. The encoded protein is CASSPAGQGVNYEQYF.

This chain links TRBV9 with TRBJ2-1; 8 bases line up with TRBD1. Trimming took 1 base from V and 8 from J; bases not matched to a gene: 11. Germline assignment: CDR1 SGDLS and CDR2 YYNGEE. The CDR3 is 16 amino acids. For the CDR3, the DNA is TGTGCCAGCAGCGTATTAACAGGACAGGGTATCCATGAGCAGTTCTTC. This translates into CASSVLTGQGIHEQFF.

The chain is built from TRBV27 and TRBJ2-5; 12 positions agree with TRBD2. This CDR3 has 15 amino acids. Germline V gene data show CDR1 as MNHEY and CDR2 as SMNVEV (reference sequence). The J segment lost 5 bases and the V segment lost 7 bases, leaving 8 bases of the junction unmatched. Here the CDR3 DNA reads TGTGCCAGCAAGGAACTAGCGGGAGGCCGGGAGACCCAGTACTTC. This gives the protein CASKELAGGRETQYF.

The CDR3 reads CASTTGKLPTNEKLFF. CDR3 DNA: TGTGCCAGCACGACAGGGAAACTCCCAACTAATGAAAAACTGTTTTTT. V is TRBV11-2 and J is TRBJ1-4; 7 bases line up with TRBD1. The junction had 8 bases not matched to a gene; V was cut back by 7 bases and J by 0 bases. There are 16 residues in the CDR3. The germline gives CDR1 SGHAT, CDR2 FQNNGV.

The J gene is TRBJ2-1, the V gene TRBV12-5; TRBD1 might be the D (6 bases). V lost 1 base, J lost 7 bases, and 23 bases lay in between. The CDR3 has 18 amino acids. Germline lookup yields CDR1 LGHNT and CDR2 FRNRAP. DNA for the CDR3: TGTGCTAGTGGTTTGGAGCTGACCTTTGGGGCAGGGGAGAATGAGCAGTTCTTC. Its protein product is CASGLELTFGAGENEQFF.

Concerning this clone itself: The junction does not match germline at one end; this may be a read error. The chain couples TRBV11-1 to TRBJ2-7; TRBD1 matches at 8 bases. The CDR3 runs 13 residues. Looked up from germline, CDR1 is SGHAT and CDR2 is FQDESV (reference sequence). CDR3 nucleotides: TGTGCCAGCACCTTAACAGGGGGCTACGAGCAGTACTTC. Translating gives CASTLTGGYEQYF.

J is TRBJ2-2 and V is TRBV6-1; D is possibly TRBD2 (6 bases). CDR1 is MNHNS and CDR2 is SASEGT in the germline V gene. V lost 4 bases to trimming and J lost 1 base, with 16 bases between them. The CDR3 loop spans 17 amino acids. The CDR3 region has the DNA TGTGCCAGCAGTGGGTCCCCGGGACTCCAGAACACCGGGGAGCTGTTTTTT. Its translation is CASSGSPGLQNTGELFF.

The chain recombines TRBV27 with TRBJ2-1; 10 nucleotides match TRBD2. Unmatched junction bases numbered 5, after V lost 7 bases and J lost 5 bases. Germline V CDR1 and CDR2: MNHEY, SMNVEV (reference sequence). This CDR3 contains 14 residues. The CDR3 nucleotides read TGTGCCAGCAAATGGACTAGCGGAAACAATGAGCAGTTCTTC. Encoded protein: CASKWTSGNNEQFF.

Here the CDR3 reads CASSEARTGGQPQHF. The DNA for the CDR3 is TGTGCCAGCAGTGAAGCCCGGACAGGGGGGCAGCCCCAGCATTTT. This chain joins TRBV2 and TRBJ1-5; 10 nucleotides agree with TRBD1. Germline V CDR1 and CDR2: SNHLY, FYNNEI. With 0 bases clipped from V and 7 bases from J, the junction kept 3 bases outside the gene matches. The CDR3 extends over 15 amino acids. The full variable domain, completed using reference TRBV2 and TRBJ1-5, is EPEVTQTPSHQVTQMGQEVILRCVPISNHLYFYWYRQILGQKVEFLVSFYNNEISEKSEIFDDQFSVERPDGSNFTLKIRSTKLEDSAMYFCASSEARTGGQPQHFGDGTRLSIL.

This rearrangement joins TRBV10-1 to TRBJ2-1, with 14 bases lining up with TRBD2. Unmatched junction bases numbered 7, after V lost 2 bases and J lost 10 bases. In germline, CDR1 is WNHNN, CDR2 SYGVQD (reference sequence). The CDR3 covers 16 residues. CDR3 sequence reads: CASSEAGLAGDGEQFF. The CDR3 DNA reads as TGCGCCAGCAGTGAGGCGGGACTAGCGGGAGACGGGGAGCAGTTCTTC.

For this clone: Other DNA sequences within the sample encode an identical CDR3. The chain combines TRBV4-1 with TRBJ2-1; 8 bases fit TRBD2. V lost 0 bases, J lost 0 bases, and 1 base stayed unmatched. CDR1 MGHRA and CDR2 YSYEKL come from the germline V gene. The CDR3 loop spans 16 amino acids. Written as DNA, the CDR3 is TGCGCCAGCAGCCAAGATGGGACTAGCTCCTACAATGAGCAGTTCTTC. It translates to CASSQDGTSSYNEQFF.

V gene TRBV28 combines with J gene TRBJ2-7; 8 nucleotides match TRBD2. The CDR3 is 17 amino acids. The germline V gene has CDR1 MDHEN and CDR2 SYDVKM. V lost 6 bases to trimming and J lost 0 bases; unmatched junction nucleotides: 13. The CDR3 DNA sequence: TGTGCCAGCAGCTTTCTGGCGGGGGGCCAGAGCTCCTACGAGCAGTACTTC. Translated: CASSFLAGGQSSYEQYF.

CDR3 sequence reads: CAIRVDRGSGYTF. CDR3 bases: TGTGCCATCAGGGTAGACAGGGGATCTGGCTACACCTTC. V usage is TRBV10-3 and J usage is TRBJ1-2, with 8 bases matching TRBD1. The CDR3 sequence is 13 residues long. The germline V gene encodes CDR1 ENHRY and CDR2 SYGVKD. With 6 bases clipped from V and 7 bases from J, the junction kept 7 bases outside the gene matches.